This entry concerns a single T cell receptor beta chain. Its antigen remains unknown. The germline V gene has CDR1 MNHEY and CDR2 SVGAGI. The CDR3 spans 13 residues. The V and J ends lost 5 bases and 11 bases respectively, with 16 bases between them. PCR primers comprised 60 Vbeta and 13 Jbeta primers. TCRdb keeps only in-frame clones here, not all; method: immunoSEQ multiplex PCR. In total, the table holds some 200,000 clones. This sample was included in a study of cytomegalovirus exposure and HLA in healthy donors. General study results and limits: Cytomegalovirus association was listed for about 180 TCR beta chains. The productive fraction for most TCR beta V segments was about 87% or about 30% in an earlier analysis. DRB1 showed the most TCR associations and HLA-C the fewest in a later analysis, as rates varied by HLA locus.

This clonotype was sampled from a woman aged 18-29 years in good health and CMV-seropositive. The chain uses TRBV6-5 and TRBJ1-5; TRBD1 is a possible D gene (5 bases). The material sequenced was PBMCs. In DNA form, the CDR3 reads TGTGCCAGCAGTGCGGGGGTAGGAAGGTCCCAGCATTTT. Its translation is CASSAGVGRSQHF.